The 25 T cell receptor beta chains below were found in one sample sequenced in a study of human T cells and chemical hapten exposure. TCRdb independently ran MiXCR on the RACE reads; one entry per CDR3 protein. The repertoire holds over 85,000 distinct CDR3 sequences, 9.5% to 15% seen once, with approximately 2% in the top ten. Time point given: patch test 1, 2 weeks after DPC sensitization. The treatment was: therapeutic diphenylcyclopropenone sensitization with weekly scalp DPC. The sequencing here drew on whole blood, taken in connection with sensitization to the hapten diphenylcyclopropenone (DPC). The receptors derive from a woman in her thirties or forties with alopecia areata. Some clones in this sample may be carry-over from other donors' samples.

This clonotype appeared many times. J is TRBJ2-7 and V is TRBV9; unclear D gene. The CDR3 sequence is 12 residues long. Per germline, CDR1 SGDLS and CDR2 YYNGEE. V shed 1 base and J shed 3 bases, with 5 bases lying between them. CDR3 residues: CASSVNNYEQYF. The CDR3 bases are TGTGCCAGCAGCGTAAACAACTACGAGCAGTACTTC.

This clonotype was counted only a few times. The chain uses TRBV6-5 and TRBJ2-1; D ambiguous. This CDR3 contains 13 residues. Germline CDR1 and CDR2: MNHEY and SVGAGI. Trimming removed 4 bases from V and 5 bases from J, with 9 bases in between. The CDR3 region is CASSSSLHNEQFF. The CDR3 nucleotides are TGTGCCAGCAGTTCCTCGCTTCACAATGAGCAGTTCTTC.

J is TRBJ1-5 and V is TRBV4-1, with 7 bases that match TRBD1. Germline V gene sequence: CDR1 MGHRA, CDR2 YSYEKL. The CDR3 contains 16 residues. Trimming took 0 bases from V and 4 from J; bases not matched to a gene: 6. The CDR3, as DNA: TGCGCCAGCAGCCAAGACGCGGCAGGGGGTAATCAGCCCCAGCATTTT. It codes for CASSQDAAGGNQPQHF.

Ten or more counts support this clonotype. This chain uses TRBV18 with TRBJ2-2, with a tentative D call TRBD2 (5 bases). Trimming pared 2 bases from V and 4 bases from J, leaving 11 bases between. The CDR3 length is 15 residues. CDR1 is KGHSH and CDR2 is LQKENI in the germline V gene. CDR3 bases: TGTGCCAGCTCACCATCGGCGGGCTCCACCGGGGAGCTGTTTTTT. It is translated as CASSPSAGSTGELFF.

There are a few counts of this clonotype. The J gene is TRBJ1-6, the V gene TRBV7-2; 8 positions agree with TRBD1. The germline CDR1 and CDR2 sequences are SGHTA and FQGNSA. The CDR3 has 14 amino acids. Trimming took 4 bases from V and 14 from J; bases not matched to a gene: 10. The CDR3 loop is CASSSDRASLALHF. The CDR3 bases are TGTGCCAGCAGCTCGGACAGGGCCTCTTTGGCCCTCCACTTT.

This chain uses TRBV6-2 or TRBV6-3 with TRBJ2-1; D gene uncertain. V lost 3 bases, J lost 9 bases, and 9 bases lay in between. Germline V gene sequence: CDR1 MNHEY, CDR2 SVGEGT. This CDR3 comprises 12 residues. The CDR3 here is CASSYGVGEQFF. CDR3 coding DNA: TGTGCCAGCAGTTATGGGGTCGGTGAGCAGTTCTTC.

This clonotype was observed at least ten times. CDR3 in DNA: TGTGCCAGCAGGCAGGGTTCCCTTAGCAATCAGCCCCAGCATTTT. It specifies CASRQGSLSNQPQHF. The chain is built from TRBV4-2 and TRBJ1-5; D may be TRBD1 (5 bases). CDR1 and CDR2 from the germline V gene are LGHNA and YNFKEQ. The germline V and J ends were trimmed by 6 bases and 0 bases, with 12 bases remaining between them. The CDR3 totals 15 residues.

J is TRBJ2-7 and V is TRBV6-4; possibly TRBD1 for D (6 bases). The CDR3 runs 17 residues. The germline CDR1 and CDR2 sequences are MRHNA and SNTAGT. V was shortened by 4 bases and J by 3 bases, with 22 bases between the two germline ends. CDR3 sequence: CASSAMQEDRTFYEQYF. The CDR3 bases are TGTGCCAGCAGTGCCATGCAAGAGGACAGAACCTTCTACGAGCAGTACTTC.

This clonotype was observed a handful of times. The rearrangement links TRBV6-2 or TRBV6-3 to TRBJ2-3; D is unclear. The CDR3 is 13 residues long. The germline V and J ends were trimmed by 6 bases and 1 base, with 8 bases remaining between them. The germline gives CDR1 MNHEY, CDR2 SVGEGT. DNA for the CDR3: TGTGCCAGCAGCGGGTCCCGCACAGATACGCAGTATTTT. This codes for CASSGSRTDTQYF.

This clonotype was observed a single time. V and J are TRBV5-4 and TRBJ2-3; tentatively, D is TRBD1 or TRBD2 (5 bases each). V lost 9 bases, J lost 2 bases, and 19 bases lay in between. The germline gives CDR1 SGHNT, CDR2 YYREEE (reference sequence). The CDR3 is 15 residues long. The CDR3 DNA reads TGTGCCACGGCCGGTGGGGGAGCGTCCACAGATACGCAGTATTTT. Encoded protein: CATAGGGASTDTQYF.

The chain joins TRBV10-3 to TRBJ2-5, with TRBD1 as a possible D gene (6 bases). The germline V gene has CDR1 ENHRY and CDR2 SYGVKD. The CDR3 spans 14 residues. V shed 6 bases and J shed 0 bases, with 11 bases lying between them. CDR3 sequence reads: CAIRATGYQETQYF. The CDR3 bases are TGTGCCATCAGGGCGACAGGATACCAAGAGACCCAGTACTTC.

This clonotype was counted ten times or more. V and J are TRBV20-1 and TRBJ2-1, with D unclear. CDR3 length equals 14 residues. Trimming took 5 bases from V and 4 from J, leaving 15 bases between them. Germline CDR1 and CDR2: DFQATT and SNEGSKA (reference sequence). The CDR3 nucleotides read TGCAGTGCTTCACCCCCGGGCCATTACAATGAGCAGTTCTTC. Translating it yields CSASPPGHYNEQFF.

This clonotype was picked up a small number of times. The chain uses TRBV7-9 and TRBJ2-7; TRBD1 matches at 7 bases. The CDR3 has 15 residues. V shed 5 bases and J 7 bases; nucleotides not matched to a gene: 14. Per the germline V gene, CDR1 is SEHNR and CDR2 is FQNEAQ (reference sequence). The chain's CDR3 is CASSARQGTVGEQYF. The DNA for the CDR3 is TGTGCCAGCAGCGCCCGACAGGGTACGGTGGGGGAGCAGTACTTC.

The table lists this clonotype with a few counts. The rearrangement links TRBV12-3 or TRBV12-4 to TRBJ2-3, with 12 bases fitting TRBD2. After removal of 7 bases from V and 1 base from J, the junction contained 15 bases not matched to a gene. CDR3 size: 19 residues. CDR3: CASNSLGVLAGGGTDTQYF. The CDR3 DNA sequence: TGTGCCAGCAACTCCCTCGGGGTACTAGCGGGAGGTGGCACAGATACGCAGTATTTT.

The chain links TRBV12-3 or TRBV12-4 to TRBJ1-1, with TRBD1 matching 10 bases. Trimming removed 5 bases from V and 9 bases from J; junction bases left unmatched: 9. This CDR3 region has 14 residues. The CDR3 DNA reads as TGTGCCAGCAGTGACCGGGACAGGGGTATGAAAGCTTTCTTT. This sequence encodes CASSDRDRGMKAFF.

At least ten counts were recorded for this clonotype. Relative to the germline gene, one junction end is altered; a read error may explain this. The chain carries TRBV28 and TRBJ1-2, with TRBD1 as a possible D gene (5 bases). The CDR3 has 13 residues. CDR1 and CDR2 from the germline V gene are MDHEN and SYDVKM. The CDR3 nucleotides read TGTGCCAGCAGTTTAGGAATCCCAGGGAACATTGCCTTC. Translating gives CASSLGIPGNIAF.

This clonotype was seen more than once but under ten times. The chain employs TRBV5-1 and TRBJ2-7; D unclear. Trimming removed 3 bases from V and 3 bases from J, with 16 bases in between. This CDR3 contains 15 residues. The germline V gene encodes CDR1 SGHRS and CDR2 YFSETQ. CDR3 region: CASSSRSSEDYEQYF. In DNA, the CDR3 is TGCGCCAGCAGCTCTCGTTCCAGCGAGGACTACGAGCAGTACTTC. Drawing the rest from reference TRBV5-1 and TRBJ2-7, the complete variable domain is KAGVTQTPRYLIKTRGQQVTLSCSPISGHRSVSWYQQTPGQGLQFLFEYFSETQRNKGNFPGRFSGRQFSNSRSEMNVSTLELGDSALYLCASSSRSSEDYEQYFGPGTRLTVT.

DNA of the CDR3: TGCAGTGCTAGAGGGGAACGGGGTGAAGCTTTCTTT. Translating gives CSARGERGEAFF. V and J are TRBV20-1 and TRBJ1-1; no definite D call. V gave up 1 base and J gave up 7 bases, with 10 bases separating them. Per germline, CDR1 DFQATT and CDR2 SNEGSKA (reference sequence). There are 12 residues in the CDR3.

The chain uses TRBV27 and TRBJ2-3, with D tentatively TRBD1 (6 bases). Germline V gene lookup returns CDR1 MNHEY and CDR2 SMNVEV (reference sequence). V lost 6 bases to trimming and J lost 2 bases, with 9 bases between them. The length of the CDR3 is 13 residues. For the CDR3, the DNA is TGTGCCAGCAGCCGGGACAACACAGATACGCAGTATTTT. Translated, it gives CASSRDNTDTQYF.

This clonotype appeared a few times. CDR3: CASSLGAAANQPQHF. CDR3 DNA: TGTGCCAGCAGTTTAGGGGCGGCAGCCAATCAGCCCCAGCATTTT. This chain uses TRBV12-3 or TRBV12-4 with TRBJ1-5, with D unclear. The length of the CDR3 is 15 residues. V was trimmed by 1 base and J by 3 bases, leaving 10 bases between them.

This clonotype occurred a few times. The chain has TRBV29-1 and TRBJ2-3, with TRBD1 matching 8 bases. The germline CDR1 and CDR2 sequences are SQVTM and ANQGSEA. The CDR3 consists of 13 residues. The ends lost 4 bases at V and 2 bases at J; junction bases unmatched: 2. CDR3 coding DNA: TGCAGCGTTGGGCAGGGGGCCACAGATACGCAGTATTTT. Translating gives CSVGQGATDTQYF.

The chain recombines TRBV9 with TRBJ2-5; 9 bases line up with TRBD1. This CDR3 is 15 amino acids long. In germline, CDR1 is SGDLS, CDR2 YYNGEE. The V gene end was trimmed by 0 bases and the J gene end by 4 bases; junction bases not matched to a gene: 4. The CDR3 here is CASSVVTGGGETQYF. The CDR3 DNA reads TGTGCCAGCAGCGTAGTAACAGGGGGCGGAGAGACCCAGTACTTC.

This chain connects TRBV6-2 or TRBV6-3 to TRBJ2-7, with a weak D call TRBD1 (5 bases). V was cut by 0 bases and J by 6 bases, with 6 bases left in between. The germline gives CDR1 MNHEY, CDR2 SVGEGT. The CDR3 is 12 residues long. CDR3 coding DNA: TGTGCCAGCAGTTACTCTCAGGGCGAGCAGTACTTC. The encoded protein is CASSYSQGEQYF.

The chain combines TRBV3-1 with TRBJ1-5; D gene ambiguous. Germline V gene sequence: CDR1 LGHDT, CDR2 YNNKEL (reference sequence). The V and J ends lost 3 bases and 9 bases respectively, with 12 bases between them. This CDR3 comprises 13 residues. CDR3 residues: CASSQGARSPQHF. CDR3 sequence (DNA): TGTGCCAGCAGCCAGGGAGCTCGGTCGCCCCAGCATTTT.

This clonotype was seen a handful of times. The chain is built from TRBV20-1 and TRBJ2-7, with TRBD2 matching 11 bases. The V gene's germline CDR1 is DFQATT and CDR2 SNEGSKA (reference sequence). V trimming: 3 bases; J trimming: 3 bases; junction bases outside the gene matches: 7. There are 15 residues in the CDR3. CDR3 sequence reads: CSASAGTSGIYEQYF. Written as DNA, the CDR3 is TGCAGTGCTAGCGCCGGGACTAGCGGAATCTACGAGCAGTACTTC.